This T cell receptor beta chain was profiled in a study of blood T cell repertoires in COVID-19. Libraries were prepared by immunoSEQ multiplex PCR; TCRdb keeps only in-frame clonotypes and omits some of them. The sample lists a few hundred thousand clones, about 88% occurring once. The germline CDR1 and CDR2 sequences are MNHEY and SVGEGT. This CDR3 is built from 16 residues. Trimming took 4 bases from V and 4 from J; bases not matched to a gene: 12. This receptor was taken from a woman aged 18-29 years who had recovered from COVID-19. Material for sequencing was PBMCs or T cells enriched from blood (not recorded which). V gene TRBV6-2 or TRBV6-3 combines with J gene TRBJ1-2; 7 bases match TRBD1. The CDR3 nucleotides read TGTGCCAGCAGTTCCCACAGGGGCCGGGACGTCTATGGCTACACCTTC. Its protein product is CASSSHRGRDVYGYTF.